This T cell receptor beta chain was captured by sequencing in a study of shared clonotypes between healthy human individuals. Study summary: CD4 naive and CD4 memory each took three plates per donor, while CD8 naive took two and CD8 memory one. General observations from the study: Genetic and exposure-history diversity was limited by the small donor number. Rarefaction showed sorted-subset sequencing was incomplete despite large depth.

Note on this clone: As yet, its antigen is unknown.

There are 15 residues in the CDR3. Germline values: CDR1 SGHTA, CDR2 FQGNSA. The V gene lost 4 bases and the J gene lost 5 bases, with 17 bases spanning the gap. Running of the assay took place at deep level. The protocol was immunoSEQ multiplex PCR, while the TCRdb copy is restricted to in-frame clones and leaves out a portion. The data show approximately 2,000,000 clones, less than 95% seen once. The clonotype was recovered from a young man in good health. Some clones in this sample may be carry-over from other donors' samples. Sequences were obtained from naive CD4+ T cells from PBMCs. This sample's subset: CD45RA+ positively selected. J is TRBJ2-5 and V is TRBV7-2, with D unclear. This chain's CDR3 is CASSWARERIETQYF. CDR3 coding DNA: TGTGCCAGCAGCTGGGCCCGCGAAAGAATCGAGACCCAGTACTTC.